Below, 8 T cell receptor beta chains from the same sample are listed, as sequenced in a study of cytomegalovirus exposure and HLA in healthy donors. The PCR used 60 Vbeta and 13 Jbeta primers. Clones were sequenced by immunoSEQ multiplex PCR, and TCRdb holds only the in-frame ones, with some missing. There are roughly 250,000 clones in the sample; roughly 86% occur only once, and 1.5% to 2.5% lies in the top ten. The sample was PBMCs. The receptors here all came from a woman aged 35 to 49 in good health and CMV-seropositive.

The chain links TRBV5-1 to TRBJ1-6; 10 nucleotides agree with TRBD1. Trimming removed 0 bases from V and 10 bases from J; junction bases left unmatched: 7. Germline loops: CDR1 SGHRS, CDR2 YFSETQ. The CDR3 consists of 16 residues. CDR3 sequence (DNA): TGCGCCAGCAGCTTGGCCGGGACAGGGGCAGGGTCACCCCTCCACTTT. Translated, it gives CASSLAGTGAGSPLHF.

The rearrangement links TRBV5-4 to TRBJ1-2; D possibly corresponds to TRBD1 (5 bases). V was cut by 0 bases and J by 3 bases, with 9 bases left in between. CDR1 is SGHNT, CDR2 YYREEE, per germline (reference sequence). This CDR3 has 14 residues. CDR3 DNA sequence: TGTGCCAGCAGCTTGGTGGGGGGGGACTATGGCTACACCTTC. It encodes CASSLVGGDYGYTF.

The CDR3 protein is CASSYRGGTEAFF. CDR3 DNA sequence: TGTGCCAGCAGCTACAGGGGGGGCACTGAAGCTTTCTTT. The V call is TRBV7-9, the J call TRBJ1-1; 8 bases align to TRBD1. This CDR3 comprises 13 residues. CDR1 and CDR2 from the germline V gene are SEHNR and FQNEAQ (reference sequence). V gave up 4 bases and J gave up 4 bases; unmatched junction bases: 2.

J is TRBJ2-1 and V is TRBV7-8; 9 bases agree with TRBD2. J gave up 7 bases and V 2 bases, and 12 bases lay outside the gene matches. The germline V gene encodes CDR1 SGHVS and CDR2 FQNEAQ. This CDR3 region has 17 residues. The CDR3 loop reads CASSLLLNSGGSNEQFF. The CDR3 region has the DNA TGTGCCAGCAGCTTACTGTTAAACAGCGGGGGGTCTAATGAGCAGTTCTTC.

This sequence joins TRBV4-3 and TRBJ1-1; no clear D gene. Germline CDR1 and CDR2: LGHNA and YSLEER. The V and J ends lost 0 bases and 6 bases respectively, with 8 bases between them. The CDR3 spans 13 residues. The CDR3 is CASSQDRGSEAFF. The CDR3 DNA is TGCGCCAGCAGCCAAGATCGGGGTTCTGAAGCTTTCTTT.

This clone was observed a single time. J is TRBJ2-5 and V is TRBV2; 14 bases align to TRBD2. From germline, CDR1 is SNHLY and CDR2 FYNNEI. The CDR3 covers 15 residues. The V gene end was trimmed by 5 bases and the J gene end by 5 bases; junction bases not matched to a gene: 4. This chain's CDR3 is CASSPRTSGGETQYF. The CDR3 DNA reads TGTGCCAGCAGTCCTCGGACTAGCGGGGGGGAGACCCAGTACTTC.

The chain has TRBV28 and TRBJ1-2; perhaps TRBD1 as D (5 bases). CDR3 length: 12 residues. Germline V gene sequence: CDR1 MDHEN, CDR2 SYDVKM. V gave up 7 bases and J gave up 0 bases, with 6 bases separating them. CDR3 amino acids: CASTGTNYGYTF. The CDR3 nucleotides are TGTGCCAGCACAGGGACTAACTATGGCTACACCTTC.

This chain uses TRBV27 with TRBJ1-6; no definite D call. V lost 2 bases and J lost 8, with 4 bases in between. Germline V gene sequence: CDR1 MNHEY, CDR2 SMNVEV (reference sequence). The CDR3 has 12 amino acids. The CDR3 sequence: CASSLPYSPLHF. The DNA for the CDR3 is TGTGCCAGCAGTTTACCCTATTCACCCCTCCACTTT.